The 31 T cell receptor beta chains reported below all come from one sample, sequenced in a study of T cell clonality in common variable immunodeficiency. TCRdb keeps only in-frame clones here, not all; method: immunoSEQ multiplex PCR. The sample contains roughly 60,000 clones, none occurring once; 1.5% to 2% lies in the top ten. Sequenced material: peripheral blood mononuclear cells. These receptors came from a person aged 18 to 70 in good health.

This clone was observed at least ten times. The sequenced fragment ends 3 residues before the CDR3 boundary, so the rest is inferred from the germline J gene. V and J are TRBV30 and TRBJ2-7, with D possibly TRBD1 on 5 matching bases. The germline V gene has CDR1 GTSNPN and CDR2 SVGIG (reference sequence). CDR3 length: 11 amino acids. Trimming took 5 bases from V and 3 from J, leaving 8 bases between them. The sequenced part of the CDR3 DNA is TGTGCCTGGGATGACAGCTACGAG. It encodes CAWDDSYE. The complete CDR3 sequence is CAWDDSYEQYF.

This clone was seen ten or more times. The CDR3 goes on 3 residues after the read ends, and that part is filled in from the germline J gene. This chain uses TRBV11-3 with TRBJ2-3; either TRBD1 or TRBD2 may supply D (7 bases each). V was pared by 4 bases and J by 6 bases, with 17 bases between. CDR3 length: 15 amino acids. Germline values: CDR1 SGHNT, CDR2 YENEEA. The sequenced part of the CDR3 DNA is TGTGCCAGCAGCTCCCTCGACAGGGAGGGGGATACG. This codes for CASSSLDREGDT. The full CDR3 reads CASSSLDREGDTQYF.

This clone was counted at least ten times. The sequence runs out 3 residues before the end of the CDR3; the remainder is reconstructed from the germline J gene. The chain couples TRBV10-1 to TRBJ2-7, with TRBD1 identical over 8 bases. Losses at the gene ends were 6 bases for V and 3 bases for J; bases not matched to a gene: 7. This CDR3 is 14 amino acids long. Germline V lookup: CDR1 WNHNN, CDR2 SYGVQD (reference sequence). CDR3 DNA (partial): TGCGCCAGCAGCACCCGGGACAGGCGCTACGAG. Its protein is CASSTRDRRYE. The entire CDR3 protein is CASSTRDRRYEQYF.

This clone came up many times. The CDR3 is cut off 3 residues early in the read; its end comes from the germline J gene. The V and J genes are TRBV5-1 and TRBJ2-1; 9 nucleotides match TRBD1. V was clipped by 0 bases and J by 8 bases; unmatched bases: 3. This CDR3 contains 14 residues. The V gene's germline CDR1 is SGHRS and CDR2 YFSETQ. The CDR3 bases that were read are TGCGCCAGCAGCTTGGGACAGGGGGGCGATGAG. Translated: CASSLGQGGDE. Given in full, the CDR3 is CASSLGQGGDEQFF. The full variable domain, completed using reference TRBV5-1 and TRBJ2-1, is KAGVTQTPRYLIKTRGQQVTLSCSPISGHRSVSWYQQTPGQGLQFLFEYFSETQRNKGNFPGRFSGRQFSNSRSEMNVSTLELGDSALYLCASSLGQGGDEQFFGPGTRLTVL.

This clone was recorded at least ten times. From the germline J gene comes the end of the CDR3, since the read stops 3 residues before it. The chain employs TRBV5-1 and TRBJ2-3; 9 nucleotides align to TRBD2. From germline, CDR1 is SGHRS and CDR2 YFSETQ. V trimming: 4 bases; J trimming: 3 bases; junction bases outside the gene matches: 9. CDR3 length: 16 residues. CDR3 amino acids: CASSPFSGSSTDTQYF. CDR3 bases read: TGCGCCAGCAGCCCCTTTAGCGGGAGTTCTACAGATACG.

Ten or more counts support this clone. With the read ending 3 residues before the CDR3 end, the germline J gene is used to fill in that end. The chain carries TRBV20-1 and TRBJ1-2; possible D gene TRBD1, 5 bases. The CDR3 runs 15 residues. Trimming pared 3 bases from V and 4 bases from J, leaving 18 bases between. Germline loops: CDR1 DFQATT, CDR2 SNEGSKA (reference sequence). CDR3 protein: CSASWRGLNAYGYTF. The part of the CDR3 DNA that was read is TGCAGTGCTAGTTGGAGGGGCCTCAACGCCTATGGC.

This clone was detected many times. The missing CDR3 end, 3 residues past where the read stops, is filled in from the germline J gene. This rearrangement joins TRBV20-1 to TRBJ2-3, with a tentative D call TRBD1 (5 bases). CDR1 is DFQATT, CDR2 SNEGSKA, per germline (reference sequence). V dropped 2 bases and J dropped 2 bases, with 14 bases sitting between them. The CDR3 is 15 residues long. CDR3 residues: CSARSKDTYTDTQYF. CDR3 DNA, as far as it was read: TGCAGTGCTAGATCCAAGGACACCTACACAGATACG.

This clone showed up many times. The read terminates 3 residues ahead of where the CDR3 ends, so the germline J gene completes it. V is TRBV9 and J is TRBJ2-3; tentative D call: TRBD2 (6 bases). CDR1 and CDR2 (germline): SGDLS, YYNGEE. The CDR3 has 13 amino acids. V was cut by 2 bases and J by 6 bases, with 10 bases left in between. CDR3 loop: CASSVEGLDTQYF. Partial CDR3 DNA: TGTGCCAGCAGCGTGGAGGGGTTGGATACG.

Ten or more counts support this clone. The missing CDR3 end, 3 residues past where the read stops, is filled in from the germline J gene. The chain links TRBV20-1 to TRBJ2-3; D may be TRBD2 (6 bases). From germline, CDR1 is DFQATT and CDR2 SNEGSKA (reference sequence). The CDR3 is 13 residues long. V was trimmed by 3 bases and J by 2 bases, leaving 9 bases between them. The CDR3 bases that were read are TGCAGTGCTAGGGAGGGCAACACAGATACG. Protein product: CSAREGNTDT. The entire CDR3 reads CSAREGNTDTQYF.

There are many counts of this clone. The read halts 3 residues ahead of the CDR3 end, with the missing end drawn from the germline J gene. V usage is TRBV6-2 or TRBV6-3 and J usage is TRBJ2-7; TRBD2 is a possible D gene (6 bases). CDR3 length equals 13 residues. CDR1 is MNHEY and CDR2 is SVGEGT in the germline V gene. V lost 3 bases and J lost 3, with 9 bases in between. CDR3 region: CASSYSGNYEQYF. Partial CDR3 DNA: TGTGCCAGCAGTTATAGCGGAAACTACGAG.

This clone was observed at least ten times. The read terminates 3 residues before the CDR3 end, so the remaining end is supplied by the germline J gene. The chain combines TRBV20-1 with TRBJ2-3, with 7 bases identical to TRBD2. The CDR3 has 15 amino acids. V dropped 6 bases and J dropped 2; count of bases not matched to a gene: 11. Per the germline V gene, CDR1 is DFQATT and CDR2 is SNEGSKA (reference sequence). This CDR3 reads CSAYPTSAHTDTQYF. The covered CDR3 bases are TGCAGTGCCTATCCCACTAGCGCGCACACAGATACG.

This clone was found many times. The CDR3 end is not reached by the read, which stops 3 residues before it; the germline J gene fills it in. V usage is TRBV5-6 and J usage is TRBJ2-7; TRBD1 agrees at 8 bases. From germline, CDR1 is SGHDT and CDR2 YYEEEE. Trimming cost V 0 bases and J 4 bases; bases outside gene matches: 3. This CDR3 has 14 residues. The CDR3 loop reads CASSLGDRTYEQYF. The covered CDR3 bases are TGTGCCAGCAGCTTGGGGGACAGGACTTACGAG.

In its sample, this clone was seen many times. The CDR3 loop reads CASSTKQGPYEQYF. The DNA read from the CDR3 is TGTGCCAGCAGTACTAAACAGGGGCCGTACGAG. The chain carries TRBV2 and TRBJ2-7; 7 bases are shared with TRBD1. The sequenced fragment ends 3 residues before the CDR3 boundary, so the rest is inferred from the germline J gene. J lost 4 bases, V lost 5 bases, and 8 bases had no gene match. The germline V gene has CDR1 SNHLY and CDR2 FYNNEI. The CDR3 covers 14 residues.

This clone was counted between two and nine times. Read data end 3 residues before the CDR3 end; the end is taken from the germline J gene. The V and J genes are TRBV25-1 and TRBJ2-3; 11 bases fit TRBD2. Germline loops: CDR1 MGHDK, CDR2 SYGVNS. Trimming cost V 5 bases and J 4 bases; bases outside gene matches: 5. The CDR3 runs 15 residues. The CDR3 sequence: CASSNPGLAADTQYF. The CDR3 bases that were read are TGTGCCAGCAGTAACCCGGGACTAGCGGCAGATACG. Supplemented by reference TRBV25-1 and TRBJ2-3, the full variable domain reads EADIYQTPRYLVIGTGKKITLECSQTMGHDKMYWYQQDPGMELHLIHYSYGVNSTEKGDLSSESTVSRIRTEHFPLTLESARPSHTSQYLCASSNPGLAADTQYFGPGTRLTVL.

This clone was counted ten times or more. The CDR3 extends 3 residues past the end of the read, so its final part is completed from the germline J gene. The gene calls are TRBV7-2 and TRBJ1-1; a weak D match, TRBD1 (5 bases). The CDR3 length is 16 residues. V dropped 0 bases and J dropped 2 bases, with 13 bases sitting between them. Per germline, CDR1 SGHTA and CDR2 FQGNSA. CDR3 DNA (partial): TGTGCCAGCAGCTTAGCCCCGCCAGACAGTAACACTGAA. It encodes CASSLAPPDSNTE. The full CDR3 protein reads CASSLAPPDSNTEAFF.

This clone was picked up many times. At one of its ends the junction is not consistent with the germline gene, which may arise from a read error. The read ends 3 residues before the CDR3 terminus; that terminus is restored from the germline J gene. Different DNA sequences within this sample yield the same CDR3. This rearrangement joins TRBV4-2 to TRBJ2-7, with 7 bases lining up with TRBD1. This CDR3 has 13 amino acids. CDR1 is LGHNA and CDR2 is YNFKEQ in the germline V gene. The covered CDR3 bases are TGCGCCAGCAGCCGAGACAGGGCCTACGAG. It is translated as CASSRDRAYE. The CDR3 reads in full as CASSRDRAYEQYF.

There are many counts of this clone. The read ends 3 residues early relative to the CDR3; the germline J gene fills the gap. The chain recombines TRBV7-2 with TRBJ1-1; no firm D call. CDR3 length equals 14 residues. Trimming removed 5 bases from V and 0 bases from J, with 10 bases in between. Germline V lookup: CDR1 SGHTA, CDR2 FQGNSA. CDR3 DNA (partial): TGTGCCAGCAGCCCGCGGCACCTGAACACTGAA. As protein: CASSPRHLNTE. The full CDR3 protein reads CASSPRHLNTEAFF.

At least ten counts were recorded for this clone. The observed sequence ends 3 residues before the CDR3 terminus, with the missing tail filled in from the germline J gene. The genes are TRBV28 and TRBJ2-7, with D unresolved. Germline assignment: CDR1 MDHEN and CDR2 SYDVKM. There are 13 residues in the CDR3. The ends were cut back, 2 bases at V and 0 bases at J, with 5 bases in the middle. CDR3 protein: CASSLQYSYEQYF. The CDR3 bases that were read are TGTGCCAGCAGTTTACAGTACTCCTACGAG.

On this clone: The read gets to within 3 residues of the CDR3 end, and the germline J gene fills in the rest. The chain joins TRBV11-3 to TRBJ2-7; tentatively, D is TRBD2 (6 bases). Germline CDR1 and CDR2: SGHNT and YENEEA. With 4 bases removed from V and 3 bases from J, the gap between germline ends came to 13 bases. This CDR3 is built from 14 residues. The sequenced CDR3 bases are TGTGCCAGCAGCTCGAGCGGGCTCCACTACGAG. It specifies CASSSSGLHYE. The complete CDR3 protein is CASSSSGLHYEQYF.

This clone was counted at least ten times. The read terminates 3 residues ahead of where the CDR3 ends, so the germline J gene completes it. This chain uses TRBV6-2 or TRBV6-3 with TRBJ2-7, with a tentative D call TRBD1 (6 bases). V was trimmed by 4 bases and J by 5 bases, leaving 9 bases between them. This CDR3 comprises 12 residues. In germline, CDR1 is MNHEY, CDR2 SVGEGT. The chain's CDR3 is CASSFGQHEQYF. CDR3 bases read: TGTGCCAGCAGTTTTGGACAGCACGAG.

At least ten counts were recorded for this clone. The read terminates 3 residues before the CDR3 end, so the remaining end is supplied by the germline J gene. This chain uses TRBV15 with TRBJ2-3, with D possibly matching TRBD2 (6 bases). The CDR3 contains 13 residues. The V end lost 6 bases, the J end lost 2 bases, and 9 bases lay between the germline ends. Germline lookup yields CDR1 LNHNV and CDR2 YYDKDF (reference sequence). The part of the CDR3 DNA that was read is TGTGCCACCAGGGCTAGCGCCACAGATACG. This encodes CATRASATDT. In full, the CDR3 reads CATRASATDTQYF.

This clone was recorded at least ten times. The sequenced fragment ends 3 residues before the CDR3 boundary, so the rest is inferred from the germline J gene. This chain connects TRBV7-9 to TRBJ2-5; 7 bases are a match to TRBD2. Trimming removed 8 bases from V and 4 bases from J; junction bases left unmatched: 13. Germline V CDR1 and CDR2: SEHNR, FQNEAQ (reference sequence). The CDR3 consists of 15 residues. The CDR3 DNA, read in part, is TGTGCCAGCTCCCTGGCGGGAGTAAGTTTAGAGACC. Encoded protein: CASSLAGVSLET. In full, the CDR3 is CASSLAGVSLETQYF.

This clone occurred many times. The read ends 3 residues early relative to the CDR3; the germline J gene fills the gap. The chain is built from TRBV20-1 and TRBJ2-7, with 10 bases that match TRBD2. The germline CDR1 and CDR2 sequences are DFQATT and SNEGSKA (reference sequence). The CDR3 contains 14 residues. V was clipped by 6 bases and J by 0 bases; unmatched bases: 5. CDR3 amino acids: CSANSGRSSYEQYF. Incomplete CDR3 DNA: TGCAGTGCGAATAGCGGGAGGAGCTCCTACGAG.

This clone has a count of ten or more. The CDR3 goes on 3 residues after the read ends, and that part is filled in from the germline J gene. The V call is TRBV19, the J call TRBJ1-5, with 9 nucleotides matching TRBD1. The germline V gene encodes CDR1 LNHDA and CDR2 SQIVND (reference sequence). The length of the CDR3 is 13 residues. After removal of 11 bases from V and 4 bases from J, the junction contained 6 bases not matched to a gene. The DNA read from the CDR3 is TGTGCCGGAGGAGGGACAGGGAATCAGCCC. Encoded protein: CAGGGTGNQP. The entire CDR3 reads CAGGGTGNQPQHF. Full variable domain (rest looked up from reference TRBV19 and TRBJ1-5): DGGITQSPKYLFRKEGQNVTLSCEQNLNHDAMYWYRQDPGQGLRLIYYSQIVNDFQKGDIAEGYSVSREKKESFPLTVTSAQKNPTAFYLCAGGGTGNQPQHFGDGTRLSIL.

At least ten counts were recorded for this clone. The CDR3 extends 3 residues past the end of the read, so its final part is completed from the germline J gene. The V and J genes are TRBV24-1 and TRBJ1-2; TRBD1 aligns across 10 bases. V lost 2 bases and J lost 4; bases outside the gene matches: 6. The CDR3 length is 16 residues. Germline CDR1 and CDR2: KGHDR and SFDVKD. The CDR3 here is CATSDSGTGEAYGYTF. The CDR3 bases that were read are TGTGCCACCAGTGATTCCGGGACAGGGGAGGCCTATGGC.

This clone appeared many times. The read falls 3 residues short of the CDR3 end, and the missing part is taken from the germline J gene. The gene calls are TRBV5-1 and TRBJ2-7; TRBD2 matches 9 bases. The CDR3 sequence is 14 residues long. J lost 2 bases, V lost 3 bases, and 3 bases had no gene match. From germline, CDR1 is SGHRS and CDR2 YFSETQ. The CDR3: CASSWASGAYEQYF. The CDR3 bases that were read are TGCGCCAGCAGCTGGGCTAGCGGGGCCTACGAG.

At least ten counts were recorded for this clone. The DNA ends 3 residues before the CDR3 does, and the rest of the CDR3 is filled in from the germline J gene. The V call is TRBV19, the J call TRBJ2-7, with a weak D call TRBD1 (5 bases). The CDR3 loop spans 14 amino acids. V was clipped by 3 bases and J by 6 bases, with 15 bases between them. Germline CDR1 is LNHDA and CDR2 is SQIVND (reference sequence). CDR3 amino acids: CASSMGLSWTEQYF. CDR3 DNA, as far as it was read: TGTGCCAGTAGTATGGGGCTGAGTTGGACCGAG. Variable domain in full (rest from reference TRBV19 and TRBJ2-7): DGGITQSPKYLFRKEGQNVTLSCEQNLNHDAMYWYRQDPGQGLRLIYYSQIVNDFQKGDIAEGYSVSREKKESFPLTVTSAQKNPTAFYLCASSMGLSWTEQYFGPGTRLTVT.

At least ten counts were recorded for this clone. From the germline J gene comes the end of the CDR3, since the read stops 3 residues before it. This sequence joins TRBV19 and TRBJ1-2, with TRBD1 as a possible D gene (5 bases). Germline V lookup: CDR1 LNHDA, CDR2 SQIVND (reference sequence). The CDR3 has 16 residues. The V and J ends lost 1 base and 3 bases respectively, with 15 bases between them. CDR3 DNA, as far as it was read: TGTGCCAGTAGTATAGCATTGTCGGGACTGGACTATGGC. Translation: CASSIALSGLDYG. The full-length CDR3 reads as CASSIALSGLDYGYTF.

This clone was picked up many times. The observed sequence ends 3 residues before the CDR3 terminus, with the missing tail filled in from the germline J gene. The chain carries TRBV20-1 and TRBJ1-1, with D tentatively TRBD1 (6 bases). CDR1 DFQATT and CDR2 SNEGSKA come from the germline V gene (reference sequence). The CDR3 consists of 13 residues. V shed 3 bases and J shed 7 bases, with 15 bases lying between them. The CDR3 sequence is CSARDTQGGEAFF. Partial CDR3 DNA: TGCAGTGCTAGGGACACTCAAGGGGGTGAA.

Ten or more counts support this clone. The read comes to an end 3 residues before the CDR3 does, leaving the germline J gene to fill in the end. This chain uses TRBV20-1 with TRBJ2-1; 11 bases are a match to TRBD1. The CDR3 runs 15 residues. Germline assignment: CDR1 DFQATT and CDR2 SNEGSKA (reference sequence). Unmatched junction bases numbered 6, after V lost 5 bases and J lost 3 bases. The CDR3 bases that were read are TGCAGTGCTGCGACCGGGACAGGGGGCTACAATGAG. It specifies CSAATGTGGYNE. The CDR3 reads in full as CSAATGTGGYNEQFF.

In this sample, this clone turned up many times. Here the CDR3 reads CASSPSGRAHNEQFF. The sequenced part of the CDR3 DNA is TGTGCCAGCAGTCCTAGCGGGAGGGCGCACAATGAG. The gene calls are TRBV12-3 or TRBV12-4 and TRBJ2-1; TRBD2 agrees at 12 bases. Read sequence stops 3 residues before the CDR3 end, and the germline J gene provides the missing end. V was clipped by 5 bases and J by 5 bases; unmatched bases: 4. The CDR3 length is 15 residues.